This TCR beta chain was sequenced for a study of cytomegalovirus exposure and HLA in healthy donors. Germline CDR1 and CDR2: SEHNR and FQNEAQ (reference sequence). The ends lost 4 bases at V and 2 bases at J; junction bases unmatched: 6. This CDR3 is built from 15 residues. 13 Jbeta primers and 60 Vbeta primers were used for the PCR. Here immunoSEQ multiplex PCR was the method, and the copy in TCRdb shows in-frame clones only, minus some. The sample data list about 60,000 clones. This chain joins TRBV7-9 and TRBJ2-7; 9 nucleotides agree with TRBD1. The source material was PBMCs. This receptor was identified in a man aged 50-59 years in good health and CMV-seropositive. The CDR3 DNA reads TGTGCCAGCAGCTCGACAGGGGGACACGCCTACGAGCAGTACTTC. This codes for CASSSTGGHAYEQYF.